This TCR beta chain was observed in a study of cytomegalovirus exposure and HLA in healthy donors. Study-wide results and caveats: It was likely that a cluster of highly shared sequence variants was a sequencing artifact. It was reportedly the case that the classifier diagnosed cytomegalovirus status with high specificity and sensitivity. Most TCR sequences were rare, but some public TCRs occurred in many donors.

As concerns this clone: Its target is unknown.

The J segment lost 0 bases and the V segment lost 4 bases, leaving 9 bases of the junction unmatched. Germline V gene lookup returns CDR1 SGHRS and CDR2 YFSETQ. The CDR3 has 17 amino acids. The PCR used 60 Vbeta and 13 Jbeta primers. TCRdb's copy holds only in-frame clones and misses some; the assay was immunoSEQ multiplex PCR. The data show 150,000 or so clones, 70% to 85% seen once. Donors in the study were healthy people who gave bone marrow. The sample comprised PBMCs. The genes are TRBV5-1 and TRBJ1-3, with 8 bases matching TRBD1. This receptor was identified in a woman aged 50 to 60 in good health and CMV-seropositive. As DNA, the CDR3 is TGCGCCAGCAGCACAGGACAGGGCAAGCTCTCTGGAAACACCATATATTTT. Protein product: CASSTGQGKLSGNTIYF.